The 23 T cell receptor beta chains presented below share a single source sample, sequenced in a study of blood T cell repertoires in COVID-19. Sequencing was performed with immunoSEQ multiplex PCR; in TCRdb, only in-frame clones are kept and a portion is missing. The sample comprises roughly 180,000 clones, around 76% of which are singletons, and roughly 7.8% rests with the top ten. Sequenced: peripheral blood. These receptors were obtained from a woman between 45 and 60 years old with active or convalescent COVID-19.

The chain employs TRBV24-1 and TRBJ2-3; the match to TRBD2 covers 12 bases. This CDR3 spans 17 amino acids. Germline trimming cut 7 bases from V and 0 bases from J; bases unmatched to any gene: 7. Germline values: CDR1 KGHDR, CDR2 SFDVKD. The DNA for the CDR3 is TGTGCCACCAGGCGACTAGCGGGGGCTTCTAGCACAGATACGCAGTATTTT. Translated, it gives CATRRLAGASSTDTQYF.

The chain joins TRBV7-2 to TRBJ1-2; TRBD1 matches 7 bases. Per the germline V gene, CDR1 is SGHTA and CDR2 is FQGNSA. The CDR3 covers 15 residues. V trimming: 2 bases; J trimming: 0 bases; junction bases outside the gene matches: 3. Here the CDR3 DNA reads TGTGCCAGCAGCTTACGGCAGGGGGCTAACTATGGCTACACCTTC. Translation: CASSLRQGANYGYTF. The complete variable domain, with remaining parts taken from reference TRBV7-2 and TRBJ1-2, reads GAGVSQSPSNKVTEKGKDVELRCDPISGHTALYWYRQSLGQGLEFLIYFQGNSAPDKSGLPSDRFSAERTGGSVSTLTIQRTQQEDSAVYLCASSLRQGANYGYTFGSGTRLTVV.

The rearrangement links TRBV4-2 to TRBJ2-5; 12 bases match TRBD2. Unmatched junction bases numbered 8, after V lost 3 bases and J lost 0 bases. This CDR3 contains 18 residues. CDR1 is LGHNA, CDR2 YNFKEQ, per germline. The CDR3 region is CASSQTEGTSGYQETQYF. The CDR3 DNA follows: TGTGCCAGCAGCCAGACCGAAGGGACTAGCGGGTACCAAGAGACCCAGTACTTC.

The chain joins TRBV10-3 to TRBJ1-2; unclear D gene. The CDR3 contains 16 residues. Per the germline V gene, CDR1 is ENHRY and CDR2 is SYGVKD. With 0 bases removed from V and 3 bases from J, the gap between germline ends came to 14 bases. The CDR3 sequence: CAISESHRPLDYGYTF. The DNA for the CDR3 is TGTGCCATCAGTGAGTCACACAGACCTTTGGACTATGGCTACACCTTC.

This clone showed up many times. The chain combines TRBV6-2 or TRBV6-3 with TRBJ2-1; D call uncertain. The V end lost 0 bases, the J end lost 7 bases, and 7 bases lay between the germline ends. CDR3 length: 13 residues. CDR1 is MNHEY, CDR2 SVGEGT, per germline. The CDR3 is CASSYSSMNEQFF. The CDR3 region has the DNA TGTGCCAGCAGTTACTCCAGTATGAATGAGCAGTTCTTC.

This sequence joins TRBV28 and TRBJ1-2; weak D call: TRBD1 (6 bases). The CDR3 has 12 residues. The germline V gene has CDR1 MDHEN and CDR2 SYDVKM. V dropped 6 bases and J dropped 1 base, with 6 bases sitting between them. The CDR3 sequence is CASRGGNYGYTF. DNA of the CDR3: TGTGCCAGCAGAGGGGGTAACTATGGCTACACCTTC.

In its sample, this clone was seen a few times. The rearrangement joins TRBV9 to TRBJ1-1; D remains unclear. CDR1 is SGDLS and CDR2 is YYNGEE in the germline V gene. The CDR3 is made up of 13 amino acids. The V gene lost 4 bases and the J gene lost 5 bases, with 12 bases spanning the gap. CDR3 DNA: TGTGCCAGCAGCATGGGAGCGGGGACTGAAGCTTTCTTT. Encoded protein: CASSMGAGTEAFF.

V gene TRBV7-2 combines with J gene TRBJ1-2, with D possibly matching TRBD1 (5 bases). In germline, CDR1 is SGHTA, CDR2 FQGNSA. The CDR3 runs 13 residues. V lost 1 base and J 6 bases, leaving 9 bases between the germline ends. Here the CDR3 reads CASSLGAGDGYTF. CDR3 in DNA: TGTGCCAGCAGCTTAGGGGCGGGGGATGGCTACACCTTC.

The chain links TRBV28 to TRBJ2-1; 12 bases align to TRBD2. The CDR3 is 17 residues long. V lost 5 bases and J lost 8; bases outside the gene matches: 13. Germline assignment: CDR1 MDHEN and CDR2 SYDVKM. CDR3 sequence (DNA): TGTGCCAGCAGTCCCGCTGGGGCTAGCGGGAGGGGCGATGAGCAGTTCTTC. This codes for CASSPAGASGRGDEQFF.

This clone was seen a few times. The chain has TRBV21-1 and TRBJ1-5. TRBV21-1 is tagged as a pseudogene. The CDR3 is made up of 16 amino acids. This CDR3 is CASSKVREDSNQPQHF. CDR3 sequence (DNA): TGTGCCAGCAGCAAAGTGAGGGAAGATAGCAATCAGCCCCAGCATTTT.

This chain connects TRBV4-2 to TRBJ1-2; the D is unclear. Germline V gene data show CDR1 as LGHNA and CDR2 as YNFKEQ. The CDR3 is 14 residues long. Trimming removed 2 bases at V and 5 bases at J, with 12 bases between. The DNA of the CDR3 is TGTGCCAGCAGCCAATCCAACAGAGGGTATGGCTACACCTTC. Protein product: CASSQSNRGYGYTF.

This clone was picked up one time. The chain combines TRBV9 with TRBJ1-1; tentatively, D is TRBD1 (6 bases). The germline V gene encodes CDR1 SGDLS and CDR2 YYNGEE. The CDR3 sequence is 16 residues long. Trimming took off 4 bases at V and 0 bases at J, with 16 bases between the two ends. The chain's CDR3 is CASSPQQGQMNTEAFF. CDR3 nucleotides: TGTGCCAGCAGCCCCCAACAGGGCCAGATGAACACTGAAGCTTTCTTT.

The CDR3 reads CAWSVAGQYFEKLFF. The CDR3 coding sequence is TGTGCCTGGAGCGTGGCTGGACAGTACTTTGAAAAACTGTTTTTT. This chain links TRBV30 with TRBJ1-4; the D gene is possibly TRBD1 (6 bases). The CDR3 covers 15 residues. In germline, CDR1 is GTSNPN, CDR2 SVGIG (reference sequence). Trimming took off 3 bases at V and 7 bases at J, with 18 bases between the two ends. Full variable domain (missing parts from reference TRBV30 and TRBJ1-4): SQTIHQWPATLVQPVGSPLSLECTVEGTSNPNLYWYRQAAGRGLQLLFYSVGIGQISSEVPQNLSASRPQDRQFILSSKKLLLSDSGFYLCAWSVAGQYFEKLFFGSGTQLSVL.

The chain employs TRBV19 and TRBJ2-3, with TRBD1 matching over 9 bases. Germline V gives CDR1 LNHDA, CDR2 SQIVND (reference sequence). The CDR3 length is 13 residues. The J segment lost 4 bases and the V segment lost 6 bases, leaving 2 bases of the junction unmatched. CDR3 in amino acids: CASSRQGADTQYF. CDR3 nucleotides: TGTGCCAGTAGCCGACAGGGGGCAGATACGCAGTATTTT. The full variable domain, with the rest looked up from reference TRBV19 and TRBJ2-3, is DGGITQSPKYLFRKEGQNVTLSCEQNLNHDAMYWYRQDPGQGLRLIYYSQIVNDFQKGDIAEGYSVSREKKESFPLTVTSAQKNPTAFYLCASSRQGADTQYFGPGTRLTVL.

This clone has a handful of counts. The chain combines TRBV5-1 with TRBJ1-1; 10 nucleotides align to TRBD1. Germline lookup yields CDR1 SGHRS and CDR2 YFSETQ. CDR3 length: 15 amino acids. V lost 4 bases to trimming and J lost 4 bases; unmatched junction nucleotides: 7. The chain's CDR3 is CASSDRGPGGTEAFF. The CDR3 DNA is TGCGCCAGCAGCGACAGGGGGCCCGGCGGCACTGAAGCTTTCTTT.

The V and J genes are TRBV28 and TRBJ2-7; 7 bases line up with TRBD2. Germline trimming cut 4 bases from V and 4 bases from J; bases unmatched to any gene: 4. There are 13 residues in the CDR3. Looked up from germline, CDR1 is MDHEN and CDR2 is SYDVKM. CDR3 DNA sequence: TGTGCCAGCAGTTCAAGCGGGACGTACGAGCAGTACTTC. This gives the protein CASSSSGTYEQYF. Combining the CDR3 with reference TRBV28 and TRBJ2-7 gives the whole variable domain DVKVTQSSRYLVKRTGEKVFLECVQDMDHENMFWYRQDPGLGLRLIYFSYDVKMKEKGDIPEGYSVSREKKERFSLILESASTNQTSMYLCASSSSGTYEQYFGPGTRLTVT.

J is TRBJ2-7 and V is TRBV5-6; TRBD2 might be the D (5 bases). The CDR3 spans 19 residues. V lost 0 bases, J lost 2 bases, and 24 bases lay in between. CDR1 is SGHDT and CDR2 is YYEEEE in the germline V gene. The CDR3 nucleotides read TGTGCCAGCAGCTTGGAATTCGACTACGGCTCCCAACTTCCCTACGAGCAGTACTTC. This gives the protein CASSLEFDYGSQLPYEQYF.

This chain joins TRBV5-4 and TRBJ2-7; D may be TRBD1 (6 bases). CDR3 length equals 16 residues. Germline loops: CDR1 SGHNT, CDR2 YYREEE (reference sequence). The V gene lost 0 bases and the J gene lost 6 bases, with 19 bases spanning the gap. The CDR3 coding sequence is TGTGCCAGCAGCTTGGGGAAGGGACACGGGGACCGCGAGCAGTACTTC. Amino acids: CASSLGKGHGDREQYF. The full variable domain, with the rest looked up from reference TRBV5-4 and TRBJ2-7, is ETGVTQSPTHLIKTRGQQVTLRCSSQSGHNTVSWYQQALGQGPQFIFQYYREEENGRGNFPPRFSGLQFPNYSSELNVNALELDDSALYLCASSLGKGHGDREQYFGPGTRLTVT.

This chain links TRBV20-1 with TRBJ1-2, with D perhaps matching TRBD1 (5 bases). Germline CDR1 reads DFQATT; CDR2 reads SNEGSKA (reference sequence). Trimming pared 6 bases from V and 8 bases from J, leaving 13 bases between. The CDR3 length is 11 residues. CDR3 in amino acids: CSAGRVGGYTF. DNA for the CDR3: TGCAGTGCAGGCAGGGTAGGCGGCTACACCTTC.

This clone showed up just once. The CDR3 spells CASGGANTGELFF. CDR3 sequence (DNA): TGTGCCTCGGGGGGAGCTAACACCGGGGAGCTGTTTTTT. The chain has TRBV10-3 and TRBJ2-2; 7 bases match TRBD2. Trimming took 11 bases from V and 2 from J; bases not matched to a gene: 5. From germline, CDR1 is ENHRY and CDR2 SYGVKD. This CDR3 contains 13 residues.

The V gene is TRBV7-3, the J gene TRBJ2-1, with 8 positions matching TRBD2. Germline values: CDR1 SGHTA, CDR2 FQGTGA. The V gene end was trimmed by 4 bases and the J gene end by 9 bases; junction bases not matched to a gene: 14. The CDR3 spans 16 residues. As DNA, the CDR3 is TGTGCCAGCAGCTATTTTACGGGACTAGTACCGAGTGAGCAGTTCTTC. Translation gives CASSYFTGLVPSEQFF.

The V and J genes are TRBV7-2 and TRBJ2-1, with D perhaps matching TRBD2 (6 bases). The germline CDR1 and CDR2 sequences are SGHTA and FQGNSA. V was shortened by 0 bases and J by 0 bases, with 9 bases between the two germline ends. The CDR3 is made up of 16 amino acids. The chain's CDR3 is CASSLAHGSSYNEQFF. The CDR3 coding sequence is TGTGCCAGCAGCTTAGCCCACGGGAGCTCCTACAATGAGCAGTTCTTC.

The chain couples TRBV24-1 to TRBJ2-3; D perhaps matches TRBD1 (6 bases). The V and J ends lost 5 bases and 9 bases respectively, with 14 bases between them. This CDR3 spans 13 amino acids. Per the germline V gene, CDR1 is KGHDR and CDR2 is SFDVKD. CDR3 protein: CATSGMGAGTQYF. DNA of the CDR3: TGTGCCACCAGTGGTATGGGGGCGGGCACGCAGTATTTT.